This entry features one T cell receptor (beta chain) sequence. Its matching antigen is unknown. This sample is part of a study of shared clonotypes between healthy human individuals. Those who donated were healthy HIV-negative adults, with no recent acute infections or vaccinations reported. Per the study methods: Without quality scores, immunoSEQ junctional reads could not be filtered like full-length reads. The data were produced by immunoSEQ multiplex PCR, yet TCRdb's version contains in-frame clones alone and is incomplete. For V, J and clone size, that table is used; D and trimming come from the DNA. This table holds some 1,600,000 clones, around 98% found once. Findings of the study overall: It was observed that roughly 5.1% of naive CD4 clonotypes were shared across a handful of donors. Across subsets, estimated richness was generally greater for naive than for memory populations.

Material: naive CD4+ T cells sorted from blood. As for subset: CD45RA+ positively selected. This receptor was taken from a man aged 25 to 40 in good health.

Written as DNA, the CDR3 is TGTGCCAGCTCACCACCGGCTAGCGGGAACCCATACGAGCAGTACTTC. It yields the protein CASSPPASGNPYEQYF. The chain combines TRBV18 with TRBJ2-7; the match to TRBD2 covers 9 bases. This CDR3 has 16 residues. The germline CDR1 and CDR2 sequences are KGHSH and LQKENI. With 0 bases clipped from V and 4 bases from J, the junction kept 7 bases outside the gene matches.